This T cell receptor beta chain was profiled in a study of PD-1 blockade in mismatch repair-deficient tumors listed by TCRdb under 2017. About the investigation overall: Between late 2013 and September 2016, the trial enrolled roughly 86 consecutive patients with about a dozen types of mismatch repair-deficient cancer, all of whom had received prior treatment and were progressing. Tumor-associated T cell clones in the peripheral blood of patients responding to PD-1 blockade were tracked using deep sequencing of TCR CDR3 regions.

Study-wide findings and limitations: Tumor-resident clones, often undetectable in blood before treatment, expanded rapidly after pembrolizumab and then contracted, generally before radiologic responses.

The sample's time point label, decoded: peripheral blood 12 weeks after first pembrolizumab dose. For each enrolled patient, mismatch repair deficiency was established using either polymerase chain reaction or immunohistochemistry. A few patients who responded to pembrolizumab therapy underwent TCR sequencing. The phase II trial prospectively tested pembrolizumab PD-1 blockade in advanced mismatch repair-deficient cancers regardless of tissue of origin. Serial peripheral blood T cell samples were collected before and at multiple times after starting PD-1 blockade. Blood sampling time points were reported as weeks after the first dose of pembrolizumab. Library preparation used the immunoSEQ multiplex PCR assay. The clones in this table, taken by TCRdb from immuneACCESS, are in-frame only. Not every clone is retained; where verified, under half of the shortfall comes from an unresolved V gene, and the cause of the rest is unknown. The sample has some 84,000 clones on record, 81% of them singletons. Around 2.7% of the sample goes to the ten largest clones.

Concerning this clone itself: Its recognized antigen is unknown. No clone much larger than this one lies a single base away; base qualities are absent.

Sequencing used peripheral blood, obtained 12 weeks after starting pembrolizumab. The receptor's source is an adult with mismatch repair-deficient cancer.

CDR3 protein: CSVVGTSRGADTQYF. The sequence in DNA is TGCAGCGTTGTCGGGACTAGCCGCGGCGCAGATACGCAGTATTTT. The chain was built from TRBV29-1 and TRBJ2-3, with 9 central nucleotides matching TRBD2. Spanning cysteine to phenylalanine, the CDR3 consists of 15 amino acids. This entry keeps only the CDR3 DNA: 45 bases, framed from base 1. Here V drops 4 bases and J drops 4 bases, and the junction holds 9 bases not matched to any gene. CDR1 and CDR2 are drawn from the germline V gene: SQVTM, ANQGSEA.